This TCR beta chain was documented in a study of T-cell memory formation after mild COVID-19. This clonotype was detected only a few times. CDR3 size: 15 residues. Germline V gene data show CDR1 as LNHDA and CDR2 as SQIVND (reference sequence). The V end lost 4 bases, the J end lost 7 bases, and 19 bases lay between the germline ends. MiXCR, run by TCRdb on the 5' RACE reads, gives a single entry per CDR3 protein. The sample records about 500,000 distinct CDR3 sequences, roughly 21% being singletons. Sequenced sample: PBMCs or a T cell subset sorted from them (not recorded which). The clonotype originates from an adult woman who had mild COVID-19 (a few samples of this study predate the infection). Cell type and time point are not known. The chain is built from TRBV19 and TRBJ2-5; tentatively, D is TRBD1 or TRBD2 (5 bases each). The CDR3, as DNA: TGTGCCAGTAGTACCTACGGGGCCGAAGGTCGGACCCAGTACTTC. It specifies CASSTYGAEGRTQYF. The full variable domain, its missing parts supplied by reference TRBV19 and TRBJ2-5, is DGGITQSPKYLFRKEGQNVTLSCEQNLNHDAMYWYRQDPGQGLRLIYYSQIVNDFQKGDIAEGYSVSREKKESFPLTVTSAQKNPTAFYLCASSTYGAEGRTQYFGPGTRLLVL.